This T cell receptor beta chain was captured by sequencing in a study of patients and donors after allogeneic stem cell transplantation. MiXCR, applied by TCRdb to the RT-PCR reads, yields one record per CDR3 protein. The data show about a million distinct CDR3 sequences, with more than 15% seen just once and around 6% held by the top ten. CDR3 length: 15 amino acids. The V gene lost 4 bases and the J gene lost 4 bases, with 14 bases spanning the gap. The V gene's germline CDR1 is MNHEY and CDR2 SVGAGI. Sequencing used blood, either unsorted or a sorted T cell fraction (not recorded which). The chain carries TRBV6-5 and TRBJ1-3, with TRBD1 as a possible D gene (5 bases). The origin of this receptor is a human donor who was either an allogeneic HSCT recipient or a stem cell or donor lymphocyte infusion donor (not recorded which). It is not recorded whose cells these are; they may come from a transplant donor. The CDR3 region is CASSSTGVGGNTIYF. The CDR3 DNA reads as TGTGCCAGCAGTTCGACGGGGGTAGGCGGAAACACCATATATTTT.